This T cell receptor beta chain comes out of a study of CD8 T cells in Susac syndrome. The study used healthy donors as controls matched for age and sex. Negative isolation yielded CD8+ and CD4+ T cells; FACS enriched TEMRA cells. V shed 6 bases and J shed 6 bases, with 21 bases lying between them. The germline gives CDR1 MNHEY, CDR2 SMNVEV (reference sequence). The CDR3 extends over 15 amino acids. RNA was extracted with the RNeasy kit, and a quantity of 0.5 to 1 ug was reverse transcribed using random hexamers. Amplification of TCR beta CDR3 across 54 Vbeta and 13 Jbeta was performed with immunoSEQ multiplex PCR. Using its own MiXCR run on the immunoSEQ multiplex PCR reads, TCRdb lists one record per CDR3 protein. The repertoire holds about 120,000 distinct CDR3 sequences, with approximately 94% as singletons.

The sequenced sample consisted of CD4+ T cells from PBMCs. The chain employs TRBV27 and TRBJ2-7, with D hard to call. The TCR comes from a human donor in good health. CDR3 amino acids: CASSREVKGIGEQYF. DNA for the CDR3: TGTGCCAGCAGCCGAGAGGTGAAAGGGATCGGCGAGCAGTACTTC.